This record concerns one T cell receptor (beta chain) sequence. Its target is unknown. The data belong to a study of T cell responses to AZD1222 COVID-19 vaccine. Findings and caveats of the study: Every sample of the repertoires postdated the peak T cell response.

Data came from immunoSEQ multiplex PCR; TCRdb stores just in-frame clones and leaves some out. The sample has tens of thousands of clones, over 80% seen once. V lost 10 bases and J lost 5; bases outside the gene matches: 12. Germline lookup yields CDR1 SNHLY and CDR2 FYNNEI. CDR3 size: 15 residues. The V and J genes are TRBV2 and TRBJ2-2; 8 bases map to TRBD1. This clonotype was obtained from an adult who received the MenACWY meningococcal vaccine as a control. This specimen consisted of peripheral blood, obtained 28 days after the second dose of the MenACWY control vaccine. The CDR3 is CATRGQGALTGELFF. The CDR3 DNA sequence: TGTGCCACCCGGGGGCAGGGGGCGCTAACCGGGGAGCTGTTTTTT.